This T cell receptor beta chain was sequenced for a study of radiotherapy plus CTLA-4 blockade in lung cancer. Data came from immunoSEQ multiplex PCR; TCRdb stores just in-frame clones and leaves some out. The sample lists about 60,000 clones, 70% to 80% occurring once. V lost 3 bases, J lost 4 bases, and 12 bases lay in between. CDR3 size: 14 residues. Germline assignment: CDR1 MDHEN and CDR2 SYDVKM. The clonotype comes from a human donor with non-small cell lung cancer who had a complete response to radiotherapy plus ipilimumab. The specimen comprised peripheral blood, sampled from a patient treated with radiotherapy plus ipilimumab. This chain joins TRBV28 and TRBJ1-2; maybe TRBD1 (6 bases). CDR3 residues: CASSFTGQSYGYTF. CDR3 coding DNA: TGTGCCAGCAGTTTTACCGGACAGTCCTATGGCTACACCTTC.